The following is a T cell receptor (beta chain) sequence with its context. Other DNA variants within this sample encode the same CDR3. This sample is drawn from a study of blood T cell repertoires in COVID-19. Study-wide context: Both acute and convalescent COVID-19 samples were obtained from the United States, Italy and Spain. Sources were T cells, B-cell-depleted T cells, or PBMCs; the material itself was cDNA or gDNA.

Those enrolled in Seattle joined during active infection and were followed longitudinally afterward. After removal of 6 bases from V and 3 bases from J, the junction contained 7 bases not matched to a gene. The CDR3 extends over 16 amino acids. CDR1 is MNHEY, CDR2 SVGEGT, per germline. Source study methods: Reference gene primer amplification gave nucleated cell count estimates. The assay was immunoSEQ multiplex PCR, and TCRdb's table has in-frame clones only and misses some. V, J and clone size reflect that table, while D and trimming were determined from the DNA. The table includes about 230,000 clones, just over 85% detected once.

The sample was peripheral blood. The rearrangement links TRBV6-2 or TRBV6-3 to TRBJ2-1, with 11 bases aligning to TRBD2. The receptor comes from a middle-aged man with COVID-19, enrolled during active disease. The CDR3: CASSKRLAGNYNEQFF. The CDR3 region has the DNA TGTGCCAGCAGCAAACGACTAGCGGGGAACTACAATGAGCAGTTCTTC.